Below, 19 T cell receptor beta chains from the same sample are listed, as sequenced in a study of blood T cell repertoires in COVID-19. Sequencing was performed with immunoSEQ multiplex PCR; in TCRdb, only in-frame clones are kept and a portion is missing. The sample lists 150,000 to 200,000 clones, just over 85% occurring once. Material for sequencing was PBMCs or T cells enriched from blood (not recorded which). The receptor source for this set is a woman aged 18-29 years who had recovered from COVID-19.

The V gene is TRBV28, the J gene TRBJ1-2; weak D call: TRBD1 (5 bases). Trimming removed 5 bases at V and 4 bases at J, with 11 bases between. The CDR3 is made up of 13 amino acids. CDR1 and CDR2 from the germline V gene are MDHEN and SYDVKM. The CDR3 protein is CASSQQATYGYTF. CDR3 DNA: TGTGCCAGCAGTCAACAGGCGACCTATGGCTACACCTTC.

The rearrangement joins TRBV5-1 to TRBJ2-1; D is undetermined. Trimming pared 2 bases from V and 0 bases from J, leaving 9 bases between. Looked up from germline, CDR1 is SGHRS and CDR2 is YFSETQ. The CDR3 totals 15 residues. CDR3 nucleotide sequence: TGCGCCAGCAGCTTCGTGTATTACTCCTACAATGAGCAGTTCTTC. It codes for CASSFVYYSYNEQFF.

The V gene is TRBV7-6, the J gene TRBJ2-2, with 8 positions matching TRBD2. CDR1 is SGHVS, CDR2 FNYEAQ, per germline. The ends lost 5 bases at V and 7 bases at J; junction bases unmatched: 15. This CDR3 has 17 residues. Written as DNA, the CDR3 is TGTGCCAGCAGCCCTAGGGACGGGGGGGCCCCCGTCGGGGAGCTGTTTTTT. Translation: CASSPRDGGAPVGELFF.

This rearrangement joins TRBV2 to TRBJ1-2, with a weak D call TRBD1 (5 bases). With 5 bases removed from V and 4 bases from J, the gap between germline ends came to 14 bases. The germline V gene has CDR1 SNHLY and CDR2 FYNNEI. The CDR3 totals 14 residues. CDR3 in amino acids: CASSTRQPVYGYTF. CDR3 nucleotide sequence: TGTGCCAGCAGTACCAGACAGCCTGTCTATGGCTACACCTTC.

This clone was recorded once. V is TRBV6-5 and J is TRBJ1-2; 7 bases are a match to TRBD1. The V and J ends lost 5 bases and 2 bases, in that order; junction bases with no gene match: 2. CDR3 length: 13 amino acids. Germline V lookup: CDR1 MNHEY, CDR2 SVGAGI. CDR3 region: CASSPRGNYGYTF. The CDR3 coding sequence is TGTGCCAGCAGTCCCAGGGGGAACTATGGCTACACCTTC.

The chain recombines TRBV5-6 with TRBJ1-5, with 9 bases fitting TRBD1. The V segment lost 4 bases and the J segment 3 bases; nucleotides outside the gene matches: 8. CDR1 is SGHDT, CDR2 YYEEEE, per germline. The CDR3 has 16 residues. The CDR3 protein is CASSARGQGNNQPQHF. For the CDR3, the DNA is TGTGCCAGCAGCGCCCGGGGACAGGGTAACAATCAGCCCCAGCATTTT.

The V gene is TRBV28, the J gene TRBJ2-5; no firm D call. Per germline, CDR1 MDHEN and CDR2 SYDVKM. V dropped 6 bases and J dropped 5 bases, with 19 bases sitting between them. This CDR3 region has 15 residues. This chain's CDR3 is CASSPSDVVGETQYF. In nucleotides, the CDR3 is TGTGCCAGCAGCCCGTCGGATGTCGTCGGGGAGACCCAGTACTTC.

This sequence joins TRBV1 and TRBJ2-7; the tabulated D call, TRBD2, remains unverified against the DNA. TRBV1 is marked as a pseudogene. The CDR3 runs 12 residues. Here the CDR3 reads CTSSQAVLEQYF. CDR3 DNA: TGCACCAGCAGCCAGGCGGTTCTGGAGCAGTACTTC.

The CDR3 DNA follows: TGTGCCAGCTCACGACCCGGGACAGGGGGGACCCAGTACTTC. The encoded protein is CASSRPGTGGTQYF. V usage is TRBV18 and J usage is TRBJ2-5; 11 bases are shared with TRBD1. V dropped 4 bases and J dropped 7; count of bases not matched to a gene: 5. The CDR3 spans 14 residues. From germline, CDR1 is KGHSH and CDR2 LQKENI.

This clone was recorded only once. V usage is TRBV27 and J usage is TRBJ2-7, with TRBD1 identical over 9 bases. Unmatched junction bases numbered 0, after V lost 6 bases and J lost 3 bases. This CDR3 has 12 residues. CDR1 and CDR2 from the germline V gene are MNHEY and SMNVEV (reference sequence). DNA for the CDR3: TGTGCCAGCAGGGACAGGGGCTACGAGCAGTACTTC. Amino acid sequence: CASRDRGYEQYF.

CDR3 region: CASSMPVLNYGYTF. As DNA, the CDR3 is TGTGCCAGTAGTATGCCGGTCCTTAACTATGGCTACACCTTC. The gene calls are TRBV19 and TRBJ1-2, with D hard to call. The CDR3 length is 14 residues. The germline V gene has CDR1 LNHDA and CDR2 SQIVND (reference sequence). The V and J ends lost 3 bases and 1 base respectively, with 9 bases between them.

The J gene is TRBJ1-1, the V gene TRBV5-1; D is uncertain. V lost 5 bases and J 1 base, leaving 9 bases between the germline ends. CDR1 is SGHRS, CDR2 YFSETQ, per germline. CDR3 length: 13 residues. As DNA, the CDR3 is TGCGCCAGCAGTTCAGGTCCGAACACTGAAGCTTTCTTT. Its protein product is CASSSGPNTEAFF.

The chain couples TRBV10-3 to TRBJ1-1; possible D gene TRBD1, 6 bases. Per germline, CDR1 ENHRY and CDR2 SYGVKD. Trimming pared 7 bases from V and 4 bases from J, leaving 13 bases between. The CDR3 runs 13 residues. CDR3 residues: CAITEGGGTEAFF. The DNA of the CDR3 is TGTGCCATCACCGAGGGAGGGGGCACTGAAGCTTTCTTT.

This CDR3 is CASLRGGDTEAFF. The CDR3, as DNA: TGTGCCAGCTTGAGGGGAGGGGACACTGAAGCTTTCTTT. The chain has TRBV10-3 and TRBJ1-1; D possibly corresponds to TRBD1 (5 bases). This CDR3 region has 13 residues. Trimming took off 10 bases at V and 3 bases at J, with 15 bases between the two ends. Germline CDR1 ENHRY, CDR2 SYGVKD.

The gene calls are TRBV11-1 and TRBJ2-3; the D gene is possibly TRBD2 (6 bases). The germline V gene encodes CDR1 SGHAT and CDR2 FQDESV (reference sequence). The CDR3 totals 14 residues. V lost 3 bases and J 3 bases, leaving 10 bases between the germline ends. The CDR3 region is CASSFGGTTDTQYF. CDR3 nucleotides: TGTGCCAGCAGCTTCGGGGGAACGACAGATACGCAGTATTTT.

The chain uses TRBV10-3 and TRBJ1-3; D gene unclear. Germline CDR1 reads ENHRY; CDR2 reads SYGVKD. V shed 7 bases and J shed 3 bases, with 13 bases lying between them. CDR3 size: 14 residues. CDR3 amino acids: CAITSRIYGNTIYF. The CDR3 DNA reads as TGTGCCATCACTAGCAGAATATATGGAAACACCATATATTTT.

V and J are TRBV18 and TRBJ2-2; D is possibly TRBD1 (6 bases). The CDR3 loop spans 13 amino acids. The germline V and J ends were trimmed by 3 bases and 8 bases, with 10 bases remaining between them. The germline gives CDR1 KGHSH, CDR2 LQKENI. The CDR3 here is CASSPDSWGELFF. The CDR3 DNA reads TGTGCCAGCTCACCGGACAGCTGGGGGGAGCTGTTTTTT.

The rearrangement links TRBV28 to TRBJ2-7; 7 nucleotides line up with TRBD1. The V segment lost 7 bases and the J segment 6 bases; nucleotides outside the gene matches: 6. This CDR3 has 12 amino acids. Germline CDR1 MDHEN, CDR2 SYDVKM. The CDR3 DNA sequence: TGTGCCAGCACCGAACCAGGGGGCGAGCAGTACTTC. It yields the protein CASTEPGGEQYF.

The chain links TRBV25-1 to TRBJ2-1; 7 bases map to TRBD1. CDR3 size: 16 residues. Germline lookup yields CDR1 MGHDK and CDR2 SYGVNS. With 6 bases clipped from V and 0 bases from J, the junction kept 8 bases outside the gene matches. CDR3 in DNA: TGTGCCAGCAGGCCCACAGGGGCGACCTCCTACAATGAGCAGTTCTTC. Translated: CASRPTGATSYNEQFF.